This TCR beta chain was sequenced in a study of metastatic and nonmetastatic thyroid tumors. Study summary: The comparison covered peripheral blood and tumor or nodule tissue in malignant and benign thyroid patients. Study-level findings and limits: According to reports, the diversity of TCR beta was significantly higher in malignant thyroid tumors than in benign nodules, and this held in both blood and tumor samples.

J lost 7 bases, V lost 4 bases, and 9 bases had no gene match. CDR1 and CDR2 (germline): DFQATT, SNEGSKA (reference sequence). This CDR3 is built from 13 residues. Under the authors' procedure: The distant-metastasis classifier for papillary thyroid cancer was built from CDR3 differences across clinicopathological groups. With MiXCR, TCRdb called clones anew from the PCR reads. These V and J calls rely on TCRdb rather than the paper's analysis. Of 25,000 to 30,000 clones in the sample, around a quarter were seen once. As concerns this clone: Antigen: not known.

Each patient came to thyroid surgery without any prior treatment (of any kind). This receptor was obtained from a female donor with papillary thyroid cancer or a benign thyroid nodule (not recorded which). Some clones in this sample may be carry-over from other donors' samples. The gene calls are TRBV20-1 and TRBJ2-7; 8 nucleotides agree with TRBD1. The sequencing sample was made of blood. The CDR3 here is CSAMRAGGEEQYF. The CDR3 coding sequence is TGCAGTGCTATGAGGGCAGGGGGCGAAGAGCAGTACTTC.